This T cell receptor beta chain was captured by sequencing in a study of blood T cell repertoires in COVID-19. Using immunoSEQ multiplex PCR, the repertoire was profiled, and TCRdb retains in-frame clones only, with some absent. This table holds some 120,000 clones, 75% to 85% found once. Germline V gives CDR1 SGHRS, CDR2 YFSETQ. J gave up 5 bases and V 4 bases, and 8 bases lay outside the gene matches. The CDR3 length is 15 residues. The chain uses TRBV5-1 and TRBJ2-5, with TRBD2 identical over 10 bases. This receptor was obtained from an elderly man with acute or convalescent COVID-19. The sequenced sample consisted of peripheral blood. The CDR3 region is CASSLGTSAPETQYF. The CDR3 DNA reads TGCGCCAGCAGCCTCGGGACTAGCGCCCCGGAGACCCAGTACTTC.